This record looks at one TCR beta chain sequence and its context. The data originate from a study of blood T cell repertoires in COVID-19. Study at large: The United States, Italy and Spain were the sources of the acute and convalescent COVID-19 samples. Nucleic acid was either cDNA or gDNA, and it came from T cells, B-cell-depleted T cells, or PBMCs.

Per the study methods: Amplification with reference gene primers provided the estimates of nucleated cell counts. Here immunoSEQ multiplex PCR was the method, and the copy in TCRdb shows in-frame clones only, minus some. The DNA was the basis for D and trimming; V, J and clone size are from that table. Among around 78,000 clones listed, 86% were seen once. CDR3 size: 15 residues. Germline CDR1 and CDR2: SNHLY and FYNNEI. Trimming at V came to 3 bases and at J to 3 bases, leaving 5 bases not matched to a gene. Sequences were obtained from peripheral blood. This chain links TRBV2 with TRBJ2-7, with TRBD2 matching 10 bases. This TCR was recovered from a man between 65 and 79 years old with active or convalescent COVID-19. CDR3: CASSDWASGSYEQYF. The CDR3, as DNA: TGTGCCAGCAGTGATTGGGCTAGCGGGAGCTACGAGCAGTACTTC.